The entry below gives a single T cell receptor beta chain sequence along with its context. This record belongs to a study of glioma-infiltrating T cells after dendritic cell vaccination. The CDR3 consists of 13 residues. The germline CDR1 and CDR2 sequences are SGHNT and YYREEE (reference sequence). V was clipped by 7 bases and J by 1 base, with 12 bases between them. Only in-frame clones appear in the TCRdb table, and some are missing; sequencing was by immunoSEQ multiplex PCR. The table lists roughly 100,000 clones, roughly 81% of them singletons, with approximately 12% in the top ten. The source material was blood, sampled before dendritic cell vaccination. J is TRBJ2-7 and V is TRBV5-4; tentative D call: TRBD1 (6 bases). This sequence was found in a human donor with glioblastoma. The CDR3 DNA reads TGTGCCAGCGGCCGGGACACTTCCTACGAGCAGTACTTC. Protein product: CASGRDTSYEQYF.